The rows below give T cell receptor beta chains drawn from one sample of a study of identical twins' blood T cells. In TCRdb, the 5' RACE reads were re-called with MiXCR into one record per CDR3 protein. Of 400,000 or so distinct CDR3 sequences listed, 28% are singletons. The sequenced sample consisted of PBMCs. Receptors originate from a woman aged 18-49 years in good health. Both conserved end residues are trimmed from each CDR3. Some rows mark clone size as missing; the rest say once, few, many or name a class of expanded clone.

V,size,CDR3
TRBV7-8,few,ASSLVTSGSFSDTQY
TRBV20-1,few,SASGGVEQY
TRBV25-1,-,ASSRLAGVIADTQY
TRBV29-1,-,SVTSSGDYNEQF
TRBV7-8,-,ASSLTSTTAKNIQY
TRBV18,few,ASSPQARGLFEKLF
TRBV5-1,few,ASSLSVANYGYT
TRBV13,few,ASSFEGASSYNEQF
TRBV20-1,few,SARARLSVNTDTQY
TRBV9,few,ASSVEGGGWANTEAF
TRBV18,-,ASSTGTGGYEQY
TRBV5-5,few,ASSDASGRNTDTQY
TRBV19,-,ASSMRDRGLSGYT
TRBV6-4,-,ASSDGYTGELF
TRBV29-1,-,SVVGAGQGQPQH
TRBV20-1,-,SARPNNYGYT
TRBV13,few,ASSLSRSSYEQY
TRBV5-1,few,ASSLDSRGYT
TRBV10-1,few,ASSGSTASNTGELF
TRBV2,many,ASSDSDEQF
TRBV19,few,ASSIRASTDTQY
TRBV7-9,few,ASSSPGTGLNTEAF
TRBV20-1,once,SARAELAGVPLQETQY
TRBV3-1,-,ASSQLLAGDEAF
TRBV20-1,-,SASKLVNTGELF
TRBV20-1,-,SAWTSGSYEQY
TRBV20-1,many,SATPLETQY
TRBV5-1,few,ASSLGGGSEKLF
TRBV6-6,-,ASSFIQGGTEAF
TRBV3-1,many,ASSPTAFAPLH
TRBV29-1,many,SATDRGRGYT
TRBV9,-,ASSVSDEQF
TRBV6-1,-,ASSEDKGRTEAF
TRBV20-1,-,SAGLAGAQIGAQY
TRBV20-1,-,SASGGGLGEQF
TRBV11-3,-,ASSDYGTGELF